One T cell receptor (beta chain) is described in this entry. Only in-frame clones appear in the TCRdb table, and some are missing; sequencing was by immunoSEQ multiplex PCR. This table holds 65,000 to 95,000 clones, roughly 91% found once. This specimen belongs to a study of T cell changes during pregnancy in multiple sclerosis. The CDR3 loop spans 13 amino acids. Germline V gives CDR1 MNHNY, CDR2 SVGAGI (reference sequence). The sequence came from a female donor in good health, enrolled as a control in a pregnancy study. Sequencing used peripheral blood, obtained after pregnancy. The rearrangement uses TRBV6-6 and TRBJ2-7; 7 bases agree with TRBD2. CDR3 protein: CGAVGGNSYEQYF. CDR3 nucleotide sequence: TGTGGTGCGGTCGGGGGGAACTCCTACGAGCAGTACTTC.